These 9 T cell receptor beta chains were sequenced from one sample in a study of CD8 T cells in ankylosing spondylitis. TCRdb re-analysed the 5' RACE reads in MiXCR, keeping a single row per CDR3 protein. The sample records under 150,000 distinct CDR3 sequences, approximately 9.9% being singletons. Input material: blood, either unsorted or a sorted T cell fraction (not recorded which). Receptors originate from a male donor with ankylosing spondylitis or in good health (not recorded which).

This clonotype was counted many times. The CDR3 region is CASSLGFSYEQYF. The CDR3 DNA follows: TGTGCCAGCAGTTTGGGTTTTTCCTACGAGCAGTACTTC. The V gene is TRBV12-3 or TRBV12-4, the J gene TRBJ2-7; D call uncertain. V lost 3 bases and J lost 1, with 7 bases in between. The CDR3 is 13 amino acids.

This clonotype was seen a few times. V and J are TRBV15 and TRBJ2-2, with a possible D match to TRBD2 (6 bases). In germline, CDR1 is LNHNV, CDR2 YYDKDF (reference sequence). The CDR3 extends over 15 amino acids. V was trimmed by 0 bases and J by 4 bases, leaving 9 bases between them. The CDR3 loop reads CATSRELAPTGELFF. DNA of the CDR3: TGTGCCACCAGCAGAGAACTAGCCCCCACCGGGGAGCTGTTTTTT.

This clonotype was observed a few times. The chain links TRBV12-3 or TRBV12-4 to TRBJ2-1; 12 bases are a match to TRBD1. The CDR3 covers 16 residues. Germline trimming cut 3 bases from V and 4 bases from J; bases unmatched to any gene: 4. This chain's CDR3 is CASSLGQGAGYNEQFF. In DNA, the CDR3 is TGTGCCAGCAGTTTGGGACAGGGGGCGGGGTACAATGAGCAGTTCTTC.

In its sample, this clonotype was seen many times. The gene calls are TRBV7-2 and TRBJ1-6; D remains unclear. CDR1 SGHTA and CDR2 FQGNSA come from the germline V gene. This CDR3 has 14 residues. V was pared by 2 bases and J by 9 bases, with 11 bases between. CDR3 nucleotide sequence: TGTGCCAGCAGCTTACGTGGTGGAAGTTCACCCCTCCACTTT. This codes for CASSLRGGSSPLHF.

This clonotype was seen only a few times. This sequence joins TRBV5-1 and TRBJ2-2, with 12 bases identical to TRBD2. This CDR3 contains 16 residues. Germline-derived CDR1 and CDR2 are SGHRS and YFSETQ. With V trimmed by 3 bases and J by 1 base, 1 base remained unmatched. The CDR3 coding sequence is TGCGCCAGCAGCTCGGGACTAGCGGGGAACACCGGGGAGCTGTTTTTT. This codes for CASSSGLAGNTGELFF.

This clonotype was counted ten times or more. CDR3 residues: CASSSRLLTNEKLFF. In DNA form, the CDR3 reads TGTGCCAGCAGCTCTAGACTCTTAACTAATGAAAAACTGTTTTTT. V gene TRBV7-2 combines with J gene TRBJ1-4, with unresolved D. The CDR3 consists of 15 residues. In germline, CDR1 is SGHTA, CDR2 FQGNSA. V lost 4 bases and J lost 1, with 10 bases in between.

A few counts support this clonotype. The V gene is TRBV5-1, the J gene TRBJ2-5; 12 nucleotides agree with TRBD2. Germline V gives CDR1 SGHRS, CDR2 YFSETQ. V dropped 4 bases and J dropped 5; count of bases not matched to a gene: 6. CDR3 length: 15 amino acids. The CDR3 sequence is CASSQTSGSAETQYF. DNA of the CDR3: TGCGCCAGCAGCCAGACTAGCGGGAGCGCTGAGACCCAGTACTTC.

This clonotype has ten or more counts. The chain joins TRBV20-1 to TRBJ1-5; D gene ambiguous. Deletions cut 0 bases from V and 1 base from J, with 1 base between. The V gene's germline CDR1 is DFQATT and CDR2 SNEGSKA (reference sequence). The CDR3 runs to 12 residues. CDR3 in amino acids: CSARDSNQPQHF. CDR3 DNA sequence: TGCAGTGCTAGAGACAGCAATCAGCCCCAGCATTTT.

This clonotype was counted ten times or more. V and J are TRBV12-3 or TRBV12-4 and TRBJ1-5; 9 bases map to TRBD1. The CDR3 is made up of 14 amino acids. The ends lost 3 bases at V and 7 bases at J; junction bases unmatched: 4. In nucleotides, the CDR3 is TGTGCCAGCAGTTTGGACAGGGGAAAGCAGCCCCAGCATTTT. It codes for CASSLDRGKQPQHF.